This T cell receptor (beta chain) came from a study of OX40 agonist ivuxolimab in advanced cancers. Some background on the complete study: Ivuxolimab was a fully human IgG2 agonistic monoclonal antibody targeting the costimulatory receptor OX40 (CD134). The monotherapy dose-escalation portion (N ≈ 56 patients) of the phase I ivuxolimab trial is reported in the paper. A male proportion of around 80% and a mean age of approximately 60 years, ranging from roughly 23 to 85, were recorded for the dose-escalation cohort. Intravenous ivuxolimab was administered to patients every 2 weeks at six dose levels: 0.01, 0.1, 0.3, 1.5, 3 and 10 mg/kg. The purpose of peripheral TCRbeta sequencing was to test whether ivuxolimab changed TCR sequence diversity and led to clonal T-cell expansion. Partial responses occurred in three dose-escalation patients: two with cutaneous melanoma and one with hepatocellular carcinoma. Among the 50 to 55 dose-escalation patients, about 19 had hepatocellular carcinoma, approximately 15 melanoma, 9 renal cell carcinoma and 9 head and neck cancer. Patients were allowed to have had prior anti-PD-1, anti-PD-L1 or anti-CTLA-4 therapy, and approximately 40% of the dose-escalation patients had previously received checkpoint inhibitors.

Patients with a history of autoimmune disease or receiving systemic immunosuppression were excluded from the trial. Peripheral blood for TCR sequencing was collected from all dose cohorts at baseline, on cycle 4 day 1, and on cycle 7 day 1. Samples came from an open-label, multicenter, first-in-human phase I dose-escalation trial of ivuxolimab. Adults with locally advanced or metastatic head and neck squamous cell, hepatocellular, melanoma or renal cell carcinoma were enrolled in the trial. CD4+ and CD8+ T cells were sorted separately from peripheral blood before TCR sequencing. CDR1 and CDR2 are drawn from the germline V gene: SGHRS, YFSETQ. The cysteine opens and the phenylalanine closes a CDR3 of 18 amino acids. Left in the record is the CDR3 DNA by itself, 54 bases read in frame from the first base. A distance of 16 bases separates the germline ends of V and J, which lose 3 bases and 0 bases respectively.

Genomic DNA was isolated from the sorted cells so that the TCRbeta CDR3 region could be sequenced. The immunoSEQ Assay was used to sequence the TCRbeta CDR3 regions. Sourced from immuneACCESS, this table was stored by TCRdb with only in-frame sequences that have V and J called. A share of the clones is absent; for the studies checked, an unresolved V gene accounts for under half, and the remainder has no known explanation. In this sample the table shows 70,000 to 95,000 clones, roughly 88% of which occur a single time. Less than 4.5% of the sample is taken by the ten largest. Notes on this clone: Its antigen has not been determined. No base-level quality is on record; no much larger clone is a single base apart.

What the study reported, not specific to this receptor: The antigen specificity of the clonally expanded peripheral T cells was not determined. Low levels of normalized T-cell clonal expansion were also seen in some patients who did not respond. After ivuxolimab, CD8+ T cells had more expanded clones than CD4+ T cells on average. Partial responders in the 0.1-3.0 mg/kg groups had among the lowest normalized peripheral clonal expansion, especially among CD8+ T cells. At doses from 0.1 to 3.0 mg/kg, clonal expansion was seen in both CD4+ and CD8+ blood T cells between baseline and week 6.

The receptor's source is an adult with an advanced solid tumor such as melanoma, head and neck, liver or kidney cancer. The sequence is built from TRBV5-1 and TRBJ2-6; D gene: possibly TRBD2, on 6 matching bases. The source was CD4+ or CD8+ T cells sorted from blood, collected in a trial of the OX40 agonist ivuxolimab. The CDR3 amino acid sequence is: CASSSRDSSFSGANVLTF. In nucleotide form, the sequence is TGCGCCAGCAGCTCCCGGGACTCCTCCTTCTCTGGGGCCAACGTCCTGACTTTC.